The clone carrying this T cell receptor beta chain was seen just once. Its cognate antigen is unknown. A read error may account for a junction end that differs from germline. The data stem from a study of tumor-infiltrating lymphocytes in primary liver carcinoma. On the study more broadly: The patient population consisted of men and women between 30 and 69 years of age.

With a constant-region primer, TCR beta cDNA was made from approximately 510 ng of total RNA. Three nested multiplex PCR rounds of slightly modified ARM-PCR generated TCR beta libraries. The first two PCR rounds used TRBV1-TRBV30 primers with a Cbeta primer, 9 to 10 cycles each. From the multiplex PCR reads, TCRdb called clonotypes with MiXCR, one entry per CDR3 protein. The repertoire holds about 190,000 distinct CDR3 sequences, roughly 80% seen once, with around 18% in the top ten. This CDR3 has 16 amino acids. From germline, CDR1 is SGHAT and CDR2 FQDESV (reference sequence). Study outcomes and limitations: With p = 0.039, the top-250-clone fraction in tumors significantly exceeded that in blood.

Co-extraction of both nucleic acids (RNA and DNA) used roughly 19-33 mg of unsorted bulk tissue. Whichever tumor sample was examined, it had over 85% viable tumor cells. The origin of this receptor is a man in his forties with primary liver carcinoma and hepatitis B virus infection. The sample comprised tumor tissue from primary liver carcinoma. The chain links TRBV11-1 to TRBJ2-5, with D perhaps TRBD1 or TRBD2 (6 bases each). The CDR3 is CAISQGQRVIQETQFF. CDR3 nucleotide sequence: TGTGCCATCAGCCAAGGACAGCGGGTAATTCAAGAGACCCAATTCTTC.